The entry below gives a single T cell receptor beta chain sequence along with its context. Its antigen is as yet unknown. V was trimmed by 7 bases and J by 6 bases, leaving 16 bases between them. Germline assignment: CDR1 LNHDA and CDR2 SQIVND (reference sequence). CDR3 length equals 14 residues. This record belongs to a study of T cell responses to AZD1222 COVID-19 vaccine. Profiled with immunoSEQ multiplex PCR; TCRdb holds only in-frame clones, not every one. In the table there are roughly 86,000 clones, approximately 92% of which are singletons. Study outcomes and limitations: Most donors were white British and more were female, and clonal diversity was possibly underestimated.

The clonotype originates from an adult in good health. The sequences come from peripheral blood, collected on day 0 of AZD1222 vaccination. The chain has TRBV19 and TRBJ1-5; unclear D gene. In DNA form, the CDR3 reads TGTGCCAGTAAGTCCCCGACTGGCAGTCAGCCCCAGCATTTT. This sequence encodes CASKSPTGSQPQHF.